The 9 T cell receptor beta chains reported below all come from one sample, sequenced in a study of identical twins. Using its own MiXCR run on the 5' RACE reads, TCRdb lists one record per CDR3 protein. The data contain some 1,700,000 distinct CDR3 sequences, about 32% of them singletons. Sequencing was performed on cord blood. These receptors were obtained from a newborn girl in good health.

This clonotype came up a few times. The V and J genes are TRBV6-1 and TRBJ1-1; D unclear. V lost 1 base, J lost 10 bases, and 4 bases lay in between. The germline CDR1 and CDR2 sequences are MNHNS and SASEGT. The CDR3 loop spans 10 amino acids. The CDR3 spells CASSEVGAFF. Here the CDR3 DNA reads TGTGCCAGCAGTGAAGTGGGAGCTTTCTTT.

V usage is TRBV10-3 and J usage is TRBJ1-6; the match to TRBD1 covers 10 bases. Germline CDR1 reads ENHRY; CDR2 reads SYGVKD. This CDR3 is built from 16 residues. V dropped 6 bases and J dropped 2; count of bases not matched to a gene: 4. The CDR3 sequence is CAIRGTGATYNSPLHF. The CDR3 DNA reads as TGTGCCATCAGGGGGACAGGGGCTACCTATAATTCACCCCTCCACTTT.

A word on this clonotype: A much larger clone sits a single nucleotide away, making a read error possible. The genes are TRBV5-1 and TRBJ2-3, with D uncertain. Germline CDR1 and CDR2: SGHRS and YFSETQ. CDR3 length: 14 residues. CDR3: CVSSLDGSTDTQYF. The CDR3, as DNA: TGCGTCAGCAGCTTGGACGGGAGCACAGATACGCAGTATTTT.

The V call is TRBV6-1, the J call TRBJ2-1, with 7 nucleotides matching TRBD2. Germline-derived CDR1 and CDR2 are MNHNS and SASEGT. Unmatched junction bases numbered 20, after V lost 7 bases and J lost 5 bases. This CDR3 is 18 amino acids long. The CDR3 loop reads CASTRAVGVLARHNEQFF. DNA for the CDR3: TGTGCCAGCACTAGAGCCGTTGGGGTACTAGCGAGGCACAATGAGCAGTTCTTC.

V is TRBV3-1 and J is TRBJ2-5; D is unresolved. Germline V gives CDR1 LGHDT, CDR2 YNNKEL (reference sequence). The CDR3 consists of 15 residues. Trimming removed 3 bases at V and 4 bases at J, with 15 bases between. This CDR3 reads CASSHERWSLETQYF. The CDR3 DNA follows: TGTGCCAGCAGCCATGAAAGGTGGAGCTTAGAGACCCAGTACTTC.

The chain couples TRBV20-1 to TRBJ1-2; D remains unclear. V was cut by 7 bases and J by 4 bases, with 13 bases left in between. The germline V gene encodes CDR1 DFQATT and CDR2 SNEGSKA (reference sequence). The CDR3 totals 12 residues. CDR3 residues: CSGSGESYGYTF. The CDR3 DNA sequence: TGCAGTGGATCCGGGGAATCCTATGGCTACACCTTC.

This clonotype was counted once. This chain joins TRBV6-2 or TRBV6-3 and TRBJ1-2; tentative D call: TRBD1 (5 bases). Trimming shortened V by 5 bases and J by 4 bases, and 11 bases separated the two germline ends. CDR1 and CDR2 from the germline V gene are MNHEY and SVGEGT. The CDR3 contains 13 residues. The DNA of the CDR3 is TGTGCCAGCAGTCGGACAAATTCCTATGGCTACACCTTC. Its protein product is CASSRTNSYGYTF.

This clonotype was counted a few times. V usage is TRBV7-9 and J usage is TRBJ2-7; D ambiguous. Germline CDR1 SEHNR, CDR2 FQNEAQ (reference sequence). The CDR3 consists of 12 residues. The V end was cut by 1 base, the J end by 11 bases, with 12 bases between. The CDR3 loop is CASSLEPPTEYF. CDR3 nucleotide sequence: TGTGCCAGCAGCTTAGAGCCGCCAACAGAGTACTTC.

The chain recombines TRBV2 with TRBJ1-2; 8 nucleotides line up with TRBD1. This CDR3 is built from 14 residues. Germline V gene sequence: CDR1 SNHLY, CDR2 FYNNEI. Germline trimming cut 5 bases from V and 6 bases from J; bases unmatched to any gene: 8. The CDR3 region has the DNA TGTGCCAGCAGTACCAGGGGGCGGGAGAATGGCTACACCTTC. It encodes CASSTRGRENGYTF.